This TCR beta chain is drawn from a study of blood T cell repertoires in COVID-19. Study overall: Spain, Italy and the United States supplied samples that represented acute and convalescent COVID-19. PBMCs, B-cell-depleted T cells, or T cells were the source of the cDNA or gDNA that made up the material.

Looked up from germline, CDR1 is ENHRY and CDR2 is SYGVKD. This CDR3 is built from 17 residues. With 2 bases clipped from V and 4 bases from J, the junction kept 9 bases outside the gene matches. The protocol was immunoSEQ multiplex PCR, while the TCRdb copy is restricted to in-frame clones and leaves out a portion. Of about 180,000 clones detected, roughly 86% appear once; the ten largest clones hold around 8.6%. The cohort comprised adults aged about 18 to 100 years residing in approximately 25 US areas. Either two negative PCRs, clearance, or symptom resolution qualified Cohort 3 donors as recovered.

The chain has TRBV10-3 and TRBJ2-2; TRBD1 matches at 8 bases. Sequencing was done on a sample of PBMCs or T cells enriched from blood (not recorded which). The source of this sequence is a woman under 40 who had recovered from COVID-19. The CDR3 DNA sequence: TGTGCCATCAGTGAGCCGACAGGGGCCGCCCTCACCGGGGAGCTGTTTTTT. Its protein is CAISEPTGAALTGELFF.